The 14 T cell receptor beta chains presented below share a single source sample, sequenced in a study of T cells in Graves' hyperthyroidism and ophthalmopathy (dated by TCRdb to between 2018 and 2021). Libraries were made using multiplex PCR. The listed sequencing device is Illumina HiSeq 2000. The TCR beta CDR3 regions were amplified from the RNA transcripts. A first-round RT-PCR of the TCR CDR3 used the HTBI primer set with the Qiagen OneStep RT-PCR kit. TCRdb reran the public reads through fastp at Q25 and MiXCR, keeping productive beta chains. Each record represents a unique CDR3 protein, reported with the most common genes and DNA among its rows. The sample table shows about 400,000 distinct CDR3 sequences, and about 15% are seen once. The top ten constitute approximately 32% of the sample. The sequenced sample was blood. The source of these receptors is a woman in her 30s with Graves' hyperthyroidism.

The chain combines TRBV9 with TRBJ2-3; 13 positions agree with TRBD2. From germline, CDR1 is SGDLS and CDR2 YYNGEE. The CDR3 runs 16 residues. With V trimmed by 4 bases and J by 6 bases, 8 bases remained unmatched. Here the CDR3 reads CASSPGLAGVSDTQYF. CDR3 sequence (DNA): TGTGCCAGCAGCCCCGGACTAGCGGGAGTATCTGATACGCAGTATTTT.

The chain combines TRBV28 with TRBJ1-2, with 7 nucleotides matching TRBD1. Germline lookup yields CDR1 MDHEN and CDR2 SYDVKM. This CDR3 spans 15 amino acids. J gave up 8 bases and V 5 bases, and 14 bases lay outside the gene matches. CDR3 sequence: CASSQFTGAPRGYTF. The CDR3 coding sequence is TGTGCCAGCAGTCAATTCACAGGGGCCCCTCGAGGCTACACCTTC.

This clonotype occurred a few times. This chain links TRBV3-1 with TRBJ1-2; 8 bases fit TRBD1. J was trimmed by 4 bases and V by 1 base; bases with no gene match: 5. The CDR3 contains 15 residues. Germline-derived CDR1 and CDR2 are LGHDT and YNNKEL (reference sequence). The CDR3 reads CASSQANRGGYGYTF. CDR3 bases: TGTGCCAGCAGCCAAGCCAACAGGGGGGGCTATGGCTACACCTTC.

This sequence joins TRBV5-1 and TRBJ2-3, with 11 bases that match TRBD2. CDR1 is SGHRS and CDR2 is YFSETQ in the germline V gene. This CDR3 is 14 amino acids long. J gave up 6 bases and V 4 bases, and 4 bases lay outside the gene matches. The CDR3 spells CASSGSGRVDTQYF. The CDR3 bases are TGCGCCAGCAGCGGTAGCGGGAGGGTCGATACGCAGTATTTT.

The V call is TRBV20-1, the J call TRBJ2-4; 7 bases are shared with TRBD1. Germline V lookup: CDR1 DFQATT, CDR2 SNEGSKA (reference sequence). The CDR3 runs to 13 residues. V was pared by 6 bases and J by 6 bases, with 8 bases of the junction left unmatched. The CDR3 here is CSASTQGINIQYF. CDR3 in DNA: TGCAGTGCCAGTACACAGGGGATAAACATTCAGTACTTC.

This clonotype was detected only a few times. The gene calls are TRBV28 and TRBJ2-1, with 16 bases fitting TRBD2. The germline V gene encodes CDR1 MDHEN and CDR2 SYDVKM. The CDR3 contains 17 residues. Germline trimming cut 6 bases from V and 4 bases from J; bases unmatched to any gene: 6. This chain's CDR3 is CASRGTSGRGIYNEQFF. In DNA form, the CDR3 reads TGTGCCAGCAGAGGGACTAGCGGGAGGGGGATTTACAATGAGCAGTTCTTC.

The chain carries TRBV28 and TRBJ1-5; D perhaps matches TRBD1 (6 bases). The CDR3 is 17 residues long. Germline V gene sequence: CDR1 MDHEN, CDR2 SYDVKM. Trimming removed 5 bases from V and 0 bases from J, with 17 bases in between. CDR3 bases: TGTGCCAGCAGTCCTCTCCGGGACATTTATAGCAATCAGCCCCAGCATTTT. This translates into CASSPLRDIYSNQPQHF.

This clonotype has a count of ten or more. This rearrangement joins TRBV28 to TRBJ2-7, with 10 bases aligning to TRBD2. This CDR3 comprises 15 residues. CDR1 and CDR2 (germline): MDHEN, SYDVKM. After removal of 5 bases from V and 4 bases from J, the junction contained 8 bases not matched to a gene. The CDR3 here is CASSGPSGSRYEQYF. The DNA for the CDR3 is TGTGCCAGCAGTGGTCCTAGCGGGAGCCGATACGAGCAGTACTTC.

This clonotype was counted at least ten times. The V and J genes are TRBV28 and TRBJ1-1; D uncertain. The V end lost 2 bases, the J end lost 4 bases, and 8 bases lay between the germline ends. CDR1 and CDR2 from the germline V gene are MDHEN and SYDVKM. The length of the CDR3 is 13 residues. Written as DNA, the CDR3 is TGTGCCAGCAGTTTACCGGTGGGCACTGAAGCTTTCTTT. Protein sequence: CASSLPVGTEAFF.

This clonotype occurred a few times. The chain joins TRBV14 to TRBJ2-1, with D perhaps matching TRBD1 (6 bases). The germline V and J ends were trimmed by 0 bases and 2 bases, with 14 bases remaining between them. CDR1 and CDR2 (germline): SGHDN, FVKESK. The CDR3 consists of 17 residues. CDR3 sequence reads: CASSQDWDKGAYNEQFF. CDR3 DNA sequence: TGTGCCAGCAGCCAAGACTGGGACAAAGGGGCCTACAATGAGCAGTTCTTC.

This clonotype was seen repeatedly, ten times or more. CDR3 loop: CAISEYDSEAFF. The CDR3 coding sequence is TGTGCCATCAGTGAGTATGACAGCGAAGCTTTCTTT. The chain is built from TRBV10-3 and TRBJ1-1, with D perhaps matching TRBD1 (5 bases). This CDR3 contains 12 residues. Germline-derived CDR1 and CDR2 are ENHRY and SYGVKD. V lost 1 base, J lost 8 bases, and 8 bases lay in between.

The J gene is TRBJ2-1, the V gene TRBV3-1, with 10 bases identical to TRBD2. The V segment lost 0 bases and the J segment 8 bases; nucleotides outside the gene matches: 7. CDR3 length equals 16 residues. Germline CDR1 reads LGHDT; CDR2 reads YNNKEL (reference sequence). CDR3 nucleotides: TGTGCCAGCAGCCAAGATGGTCTAGCGGGAGTTGATGAGCAGTTCTTC. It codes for CASSQDGLAGVDEQFF.

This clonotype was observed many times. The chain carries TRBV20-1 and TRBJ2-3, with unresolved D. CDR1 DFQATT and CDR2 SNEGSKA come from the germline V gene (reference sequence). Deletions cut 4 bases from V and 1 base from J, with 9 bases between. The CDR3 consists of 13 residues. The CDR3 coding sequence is TGCAGTGCTAATAGAGCAGGCACAGATACGCAGTATTTT. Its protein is CSANRAGTDTQYF.

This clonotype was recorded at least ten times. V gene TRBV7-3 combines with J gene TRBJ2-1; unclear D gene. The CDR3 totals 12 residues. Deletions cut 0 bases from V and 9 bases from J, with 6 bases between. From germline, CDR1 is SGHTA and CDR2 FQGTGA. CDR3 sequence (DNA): TGTGCCAGCAGCTTAACCCCCGGTGAGCAGTTCTTC. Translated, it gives CASSLTPGEQFF.